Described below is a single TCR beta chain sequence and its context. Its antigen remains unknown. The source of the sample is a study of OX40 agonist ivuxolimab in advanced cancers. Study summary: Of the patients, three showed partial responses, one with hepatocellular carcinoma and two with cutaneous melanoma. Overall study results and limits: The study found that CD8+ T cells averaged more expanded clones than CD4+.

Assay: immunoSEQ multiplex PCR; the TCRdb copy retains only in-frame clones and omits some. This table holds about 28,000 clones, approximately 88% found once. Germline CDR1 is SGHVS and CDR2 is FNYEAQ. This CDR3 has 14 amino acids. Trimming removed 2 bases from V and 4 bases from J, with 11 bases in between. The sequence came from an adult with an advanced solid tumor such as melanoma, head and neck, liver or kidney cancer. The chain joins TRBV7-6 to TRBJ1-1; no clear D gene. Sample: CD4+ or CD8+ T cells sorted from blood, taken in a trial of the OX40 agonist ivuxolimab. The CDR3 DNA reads TGTGCCAGCAGCTTATCCGTGATGAGCACTGAAGCTTTCTTT. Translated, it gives CASSLSVMSTEAFF.